The rows below give T cell receptor beta chains drawn from one sample of a study of CD8+ T cells in alopecia areata. Sequencing was performed with immunoSEQ multiplex PCR; in TCRdb, only in-frame clones are kept and a portion is missing. The table includes around 150,000 clones, 50% to 65% detected once. Material: CD4+ T cells sorted from blood. These receptors were collected from a human donor in good health. CDR3s include the opening cysteine and the closing phenylalanine or tryptophan. Fields, in order: D gene, J gene, clone size, V gene, CDR3 DNA, CDR3 protein. D genes are given only for firm matches. Expanded clones get a size class; other rows say once, few or many, or leave the size out.

TRBD1	TRBJ1-5	NA	TRBV2	TGTGCCAGCGGGGGGACAGGGAACAATCAGCCCCAGCATTTT	CASGGTGNNQPQHF
NA	TRBJ1-2	few	TRBV7-9	TGTGCCAGCAACATCTTCGACGGGGTCCGCGGCTACACCTTC	CASNIFDGVRGYTF
TRBD2	TRBJ2-2	NA	TRBV15	TGTGCCACCAGCAGAGCTAGCGGGATTCCTCTTAGCACCGGGGAGCTGTTTTTT	CATSRASGIPLSTGELFF
TRBD2	TRBJ2-2	NA	TRBV4-1	TGCGCCAGCAGCCAAGGGATCCTGGGACTAGCGTCCGGGGAGCTGTTTTTT	CASSQGILGLASGELFF
TRBD1	TRBJ1-4	few	TRBV4-1	TGCGCCAGCAGCCAAGTTACTCCAGTGACAGGGACGAAGAAACTGTTTTTT	CASSQVTPVTGTKKLFF
TRBD1	TRBJ1-4	NA	TRBV4-1	TGCGCCAGCAGCCGGCCCGGGACAGGGAGGGAAAAACTGTTTTTT	CASSRPGTGREKLFF
NA	TRBJ1-1	few	TRBV11-2	TGTGCCAGCAGCTTACAGGGAGTACGGACTGAAGCTTTCTTT	CASSLQGVRTEAFF
NA	TRBJ2-1	NA	TRBV29-1	TGCAGCGCCCTGGTTGGACCGAATGAGCAGTTCTTC	CSALVGPNEQFF
NA	TRBJ2-2	few	TRBV28	TGTGCCGCCGCAGGTCGGGCCACCGGGGAGCTGTTTTTT	CAAAGRATGELFF
NA	TRBJ1-2	NA	TRBV2	TGTGCCAGCAGTGTAAGACACTATGGCTACACCTTC	CASSVRHYGYTF
TRBD1	TRBJ2-7	NA	TRBV5-1	TGCGCCAGCAGCTTGGGGGACAGGGGCACCTACGAGCAGTACTTC	CASSLGDRGTYEQYF
NA	TRBJ1-5	NA	TRBV29-1	TGCAGTGCCACCTGGGGGGATCAGCCCCAGCATTTT	CSATWGDQPQHF
NA	TRBJ2-1	NA	TRBV7-2	TGTGCCAGCAGCTATGATCCGGGGAGCGAGCAGTTCTTC	CASSYDPGSEQFF
TRBD1	TRBJ1-3	few	TRBV7-2	TGTGCCAGCAGCCGGGACAGCTATGGAAACACCATATATTTT	CASSRDSYGNTIYF
TRBD1	TRBJ1-2	NA	TRBV5-6	TGTGCCAGCAGTGGAACAGGGGTCGACTATGGCTACACCTTC	CASSGTGVDYGYTF
NA	TRBJ1-4	few	TRBV10-3	TGTGCCATCAGTGAGGGTCTAGGGGAACTGTTTTTT	CAISEGLGELFF
NA	TRBJ1-2	few	TRBV15	TGTGCCACCAGCAGAGATCCCGGGTGGAGGGGCCCTAATGGCTACACCTTC	CATSRDPGWRGPNGYTF
TRBD1	TRBJ1-5	NA	TRBV19	TGTGCCAGTAGTATCGCCCGACAGGGCGGCAATCAGCCCCAGCATTTT	CASSIARQGGNQPQHF
TRBD1	TRBJ2-5	once	TRBV7-9	TGTGCCAGCTTTACGGACAGGGGAAAGGGGACCCAGTACTTC	CASFTDRGKGTQYF
TRBD2	TRBJ2-5	few	TRBV6-5	TGTGCCAGCAGTCCCTCCGGACCGGGGGGGACCCAGTACTTC	CASSPSGPGGTQYF
NA	TRBJ2-5	NA	TRBV29-1	TGCAGCGTTGAACGGGGGGACACCGAAGGGACCCAGTACTTC	CSVERGDTEGTQYF
NA	TRBJ2-7	NA	TRBV29-1	TGCAGCGCCCGGGACCGACCAGAGGGCGAGCAGTACTTC	CSARDRPEGEQYF
NA	TRBJ1-5	NA	TRBV29-1	TGCAGCGTTGAAGCGGGGCTCAATCAGCCCCAGCATTTT	CSVEAGLNQPQHF
NA	TRBJ2-1	NA	TRBV12-5	TGTGCTAGTGCTTTAGGACGTAATGAGCAGTTCTTC	CASALGRNEQFF
NA	TRBJ1-5	NA	TRBV19	TGTGCCAGTAGTATTATGACAGGTAGCAATCAGCCCCAGCATTTT	CASSIMTGSNQPQHF
TRBD1	TRBJ1-1	few	TRBV29-1	TGCAGCGTTGAAACGGGACAGGGTTGGGGGCCAAGTGAAGCTTTCTTT	CSVETGQGWGPSEAFF
NA	TRBJ2-5	NA	TRBV28	TGTGCCAGCAGTTCCCCGACCCTCATCAAGCCTAGGGAGACCCAGTACTTC	CASSSPTLIKPRETQYF
NA	TRBJ2-5	NA	TRBV2	TGTGCCAGCAGGGCGGCGGAGACCCAGTACTTC	CASRAAETQYF
NA	TRBJ1-2	NA	TRBV30	TGTGCCTGGAGTCACTATGGCTACACCTTC	CAWSHYGYTF
NA	TRBJ1-5	NA	TRBV27	TGTGCCAGCAGTTTTGGGTATAGCAATCAGCCCCAGCATTTT	CASSFGYSNQPQHF
NA	TRBJ2-4	NA	TRBV29-1	TGCAGCGTTGAAGATCCAGGCAGCATTCAGTACTTC	CSVEDPGSIQYF
NA	TRBJ2-5	NA	TRBV18	TGTGCCAGCTCACCATTGGATCAAGGGACCCAGTACTTC	CASSPLDQGTQYF
NA	TRBJ1-1	NA	TRBV25-1	TGTGCCAGCAGCCAGCTGGGTGAAGCTTTCTTT	CASSQLGEAFF
NA	TRBJ2-2	NA	TRBV29-1	TGCAGCGTCCACACGACCGGGGAGCTGTTTTTT	CSVHTTGELFF
TRBD1	TRBJ2-7	few	TRBV29-1	TGCAGCGTCACGGGACAGGGACTTCACGAGCAGTACTTC	CSVTGQGLHEQYF
TRBD2	TRBJ2-3	many	TRBV6-4	TGTGCCAGCAGTGCCCTAGCGGGAGGGACAGATACGCAGTATTTT	CASSALAGGTDTQYF
TRBD1	TRBJ2-5	NA	TRBV7-9	TGTGCCAGCAGCTTGAGTCAGGGGGCAGAGACCCAGTACTTC	CASSLSQGAETQYF
NA	TRBJ2-7	NA	TRBV23-1	TGCGCCAGCAGTCAAGGCGAGCAGTACTTC	CASSQGEQYF
NA	TRBJ1-1	NA	TRBV12-5	TGTGCTAGTGGTTTGGACCCCCGGGCAGGGGTGAACACTGAAGCTTTCTTT	CASGLDPRAGVNTEAFF
NA	TRBJ1-1	once	TRBV7-2	TGTGCCAGCAGCTTTAAGGGTAGCACTGAAGCTTTCTTT	CASSFKGSTEAFF
NA	TRBJ1-1	NA	TRBV29-1	TGCAGCGGCCGAGACGGGCCGGGGAACACTGAAGCTTTCTTT	CSGRDGPGNTEAFF
TRBD1	TRBJ2-7	NA	TRBV5-1	TGCGCCAGCAGCGAGACAGGGGGAAACTACGAGCAGTACTTC	CASSETGGNYEQYF
NA	TRBJ2-3	NA	TRBV2	TGTGCCAGCGGGATAGGACGGAAAACAGATACGCAGTATTTT	CASGIGRKTDTQYF
NA	TRBJ1-1	NA	TRBV30	TGTGCCTGCAACAGCCCCCGACCTTTCTTT	CACNSPRPFF
TRBD2	TRBJ2-7	NA	TRBV27	TGTGCCAGCAGTTTACGGACTAGCGGGAGGGCTTCTAGCTCCTACGAGCAGTACTTC	CASSLRTSGRASSSYEQYF
NA	TRBJ1-5	once	TRBV29-1	TGCAGCGTTGAAACAGGAGGTCAGCCCCAGCATTTT	CSVETGGQPQHF
NA	TRBJ1-2	few	TRBV28	TGTGCCAGCAGTTCACCCCGGCCGGGACACACCTATGGCTACACCTTC	CASSSPRPGHTYGYTF
TRBD2	TRBJ2-5	NA	TRBV5-1	TGCGCCAGCAGCTTGGGCCGTGGGACTAGCGGGAGCTTGTCAGAGACCCAGTACTTC	CASSLGRGTSGSLSETQYF
NA	TRBJ2-5	NA	TRBV7-2	TGTGCCAGCAGCTTAGGGGCAGCCCAAGAGACCCAGTACTTC	CASSLGAAQETQYF